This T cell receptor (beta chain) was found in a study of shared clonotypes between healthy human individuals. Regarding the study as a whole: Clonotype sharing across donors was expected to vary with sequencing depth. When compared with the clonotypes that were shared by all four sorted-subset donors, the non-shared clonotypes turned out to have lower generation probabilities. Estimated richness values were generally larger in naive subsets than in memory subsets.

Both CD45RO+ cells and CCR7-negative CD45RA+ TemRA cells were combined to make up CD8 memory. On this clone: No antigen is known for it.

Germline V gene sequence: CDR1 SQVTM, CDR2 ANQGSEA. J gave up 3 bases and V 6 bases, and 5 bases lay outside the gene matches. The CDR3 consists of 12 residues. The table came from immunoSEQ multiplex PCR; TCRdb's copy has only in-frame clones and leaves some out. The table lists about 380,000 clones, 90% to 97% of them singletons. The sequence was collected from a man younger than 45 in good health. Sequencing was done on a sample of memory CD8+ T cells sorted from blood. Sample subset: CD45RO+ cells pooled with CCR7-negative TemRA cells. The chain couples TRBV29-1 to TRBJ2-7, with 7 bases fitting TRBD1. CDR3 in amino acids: CSVQTGFYEQYF. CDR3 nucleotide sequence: TGCAGCGTCCAGACAGGGTTCTACGAGCAGTACTTC.